This record looks at one TCR beta chain sequence and its context. This entry belongs to a study of blood T cell repertoires in COVID-19. With 5 bases clipped from V and 4 bases from J, the junction kept 6 bases outside the gene matches. CDR1 SGHTA and CDR2 FQGNSA come from the germline V gene. CDR3 length: 16 amino acids. Assay: immunoSEQ multiplex PCR; the TCRdb copy retains only in-frame clones and omits some. The data contain about 310,000 clones, about nine tenths of them seen just once; the ten biggest clones take up 1%. V usage is TRBV7-2 and J usage is TRBJ2-3, with 13 bases lining up with TRBD2. The sequencing sample was made of peripheral blood. This TCR came from a man aged 45 to 65 with active or convalescent COVID-19. The CDR3 sequence: CASSTQLAGGPDTQYF. Written as DNA, the CDR3 is TGTGCCAGCAGCACACAACTAGCGGGGGGGCCAGATACGCAGTATTTT.